This is a list of T cell receptor beta chains from one sample in a study of T-cell memory formation after mild COVID-19. TCRdb redid the calling of the 5' RACE reads with MiXCR, one entry per CDR3 protein. This sample yields under 400,000 distinct CDR3 sequences, of which under 30% are seen a single time; around an eighth belongs to the top ten. The sample was PBMCs or a T cell subset sorted from them (not recorded which). All receptors come from an adult woman who had mild COVID-19 (a few samples of this study predate the infection). Cell type and time point are not known. Both conserved end residues are part of each CDR3. D genes are given only for firm matches. Size tells how often a clone was seen (once, few, many) or the class of an expanded clone, and some rows leave it out.

v_gene	abundance	d_gene	j_gene	CDR3nt	CDR3aa
TRBV24-1	NA	NA	TRBJ1-2	TGTGCCACCAGTGCGAGCAGGGGTGGCTACACCTTC	CATSASRGGYTF
TRBV7-9	NA	NA	TRBJ2-5	TGTGCCAGCAGTCGAAGCGGTCAAGAGACCCAGTACTTC	CASSRSGQETQYF
TRBV5-1	few	NA	TRBJ2-5	TGCGCCAGCAGCGGGCGCGGGGGCGGGACTGAGACCCAGTACTTC	CASSGRGGGTETQYF
TRBV12-3/TRBV12-4	NA	NA	TRBJ2-1	TGTGCCAGCAGTTCCAGGACAGCATACAATGAGCAGTTCTTC	CASSSRTAYNEQFF
TRBV7-9	NA	NA	TRBJ2-3	TGTGCCAGCAGCCTAGGACAGCCTAGCGGCCGCACAGATACGCAGTATTTT	CASSLGQPSGRTDTQYF
TRBV6-5	NA	NA	TRBJ2-7	TGTGCCAGCAGTTACTCCCCAGGCGTCTCCTACGAGCAGTACTTC	CASSYSPGVSYEQYF
TRBV29-1	few	TRBD2	TRBJ2-1	TGCAGCGTCGTAGGGACTACCGCTAATAATGAGCAGTTCTTC	CSVVGTTANNEQFF
TRBV7-3	many	TRBD2	TRBJ2-1	TGTGCCAGCAGCCAAGGACTAGCGGACTACAATGAGCAGTTCTTC	CASSQGLADYNEQFF
TRBV7-9	NA	NA	TRBJ1-5	TGTGCCAGCAGCTTACAGGGGCCTCAGCCCCAGCATTTT	CASSLQGPQPQHF
TRBV7-8	NA	TRBD2	TRBJ2-7	TGTGCCAGCAGCCCGCCAGGACTAGCGGGAGGGTCCGAGCAGTACTTC	CASSPPGLAGGSEQYF
TRBV29-1	few	NA	TRBJ1-2	TGCAGCGTTGTTGGGGGGCCAGGGGGCTACACCTTC	CSVVGGPGGYTF
TRBV7-2	NA	TRBD2	TRBJ2-3	TGTGCCAGCAGCTTCCTGGGACTAGCGGGGGCCGTAGCGGGAACAGATACGCAGTATTTT	CASSFLGLAGAVAGTDTQYF
TRBV5-1	NA	NA	TRBJ2-6	TGCGCCAGCAGCCCTGCTATCTCTGGGGCCAACGTCCTGACTTTC	CASSPAISGANVLTF
TRBV29-1	NA	NA	TRBJ1-1	TGCAGCGTTGGTGCAGGGTACGTTGTTGGCACTGAAGCTTTCTTT	CSVGAGYVVGTEAFF
TRBV7-2	NA	NA	TRBJ1-2	TGTGCCAGCAGCTTAGTCGCGGGCAGTAACTATGGCTACACCTTC	CASSLVAGSNYGYTF
TRBV12-3/TRBV12-4	NA	NA	TRBJ2-5	TGTGCCAGCAGTAACCCGGGCGGGACCCAGTACTTC	CASSNPGGTQYF
TRBV6-1	NA	TRBD1	TRBJ2-2	TGTGCCAGCAGAAACCGACAGGGGACCACCGGGGAGCTGTTTTTT	CASRNRQGTTGELFF
TRBV7-9	few	NA	TRBJ2-5	TGTGCCAGCAGCCTCGGGGACATATTTCAAGAGACCCAGTACTTC	CASSLGDIFQETQYF
TRBV6-2/TRBV6-3	NA	TRBD1	TRBJ1-5	TGTGCCAGCAGTACCACAGGGGTCCAGCCCCAGCATTTT	CASSTTGVQPQHF
TRBV3-1	NA	NA	TRBJ2-7	TGTGCCAGCAGCCCCGATGCCCCACCTATCTCCTACGAGCAGTACTTC	CASSPDAPPISYEQYF
TRBV30	NA	NA	TRBJ2-7	TGTGCCTGGAGTGGAGTTACCTACGAGCAGTACTTC	CAWSGVTYEQYF
TRBV29-1	NA	NA	TRBJ1-5	TGCAGCGTAACGGGCGATAGCAATCAGCCCCAGCATTTT	CSVTGDSNQPQHF
TRBV5-1	once	TRBD2	TRBJ2-1	TGCGCCAGCAGCTTGGCCCAGCGGGAGTACAATGAGCAGTTCTTC	CASSLAQREYNEQFF
TRBV4-1	NA	NA	TRBJ2-7	TGCGCCAGCAGCCAAGATTGGGCCTACGAGCAGTACTTC	CASSQDWAYEQYF
TRBV12-3/TRBV12-4	once	NA	TRBJ2-4	TGTGCCAGCAGTTTAGATTTAAGGAGGAGTATTCAGTACTTC	CASSLDLRRSIQYF
TRBV7-9	few	NA	TRBJ2-2	TGTGCCAGCAGCTCAACACTCCCAGACGGTAACCCCGGGGAGCTGTTTTTT	CASSSTLPDGNPGELFF
TRBV9	few	NA	TRBJ1-5	TGTGCCAGCAGCCCGACCGGGACAATGGCGATCGAGCCCCAGCATTTT	CASSPTGTMAIEPQHF
TRBV5-1	few	NA	TRBJ2-7	TGCGCCAGCAGCGCGTCGACCGACGCCTACGAGCAGTACTTC	CASSASTDAYEQYF
TRBV7-7	few	TRBD1	TRBJ2-2	TGTGCTAGCAGCCCGGACAGGGGGCGAAGCGGGGAGCTGTTTTTT	CASSPDRGRSGELFF
TRBV5-1	NA	NA	TRBJ1-2	TGCGCCAGCAGCTCGGTTGCCGGGACCGTGGGCTACACCTTC	CASSSVAGTVGYTF
TRBV12-3/TRBV12-4	NA	NA	TRBJ1-2	TGTGCCAGCAGTCCAACAGCCGCTTTATGGGGCTACACCTTC	CASSPTAALWGYTF
TRBV29-1	NA	NA	TRBJ2-5	TGCAGCGTCTCTAGGTCTGGTCAAGAGACCCAGTACTTC	CSVSRSGQETQYF
TRBV19	many	TRBD2	TRBJ2-3	TGTGCCAGTAGTAAACTAGCGGGGGCCCGGGAAGATACGCAGTATTTT	CASSKLAGAREDTQYF
TRBV20-1	few	TRBD2	TRBJ2-1	TGCAGTGCTCTCACTAGCGGGAGGTCCTCTGAGCAGTTCTTC	CSALTSGRSSEQFF
TRBV20-1	few	TRBD1	TRBJ2-6	TGCAGTGCCCGGGACAGCCTCTCTGGGGCCAACGTCCTGACTTTC	CSARDSLSGANVLTF
TRBV2	few	TRBD2	TRBJ2-1	TGTGCCAGCAAGGGGACTAGCGGGAGAGGTGAGCAGTTCTTC	CASKGTSGRGEQFF
TRBV14	NA	NA	TRBJ2-1	TGTGCCAGCAGCCAAGATCTAGGAGCCCTGCCCAATGAGCAGTTCTTC	CASSQDLGALPNEQFF
TRBV4-2	few	NA	TRBJ1-1	TGTGCCAGCAGCCCAAACGGGGGGAGAACTGAAGCTTTCTTT	CASSPNGGRTEAFF
TRBV7-3	few	NA	TRBJ2-3	TGTGCCAGCAGCTTAACGGGGGGTAGCACAGATACGCAGTATTTT	CASSLTGGSTDTQYF
TRBV12-3/TRBV12-4	few	TRBD2	TRBJ2-2	TGTGCCAGCAGTTTATCGAGCGGGGACGGGGAGCTGTTTTTT	CASSLSSGDGELFF
TRBV5-6	NA	NA	TRBJ2-3	TGTGCCAGCAGCTTCCGGGACGCTGGCACAGATACGCAGTATTTT	CASSFRDAGTDTQYF
TRBV9	NA	NA	TRBJ2-3	TGTGCCAGCAGCGTAGGAGGCGGGATTGGCACAGATACGCAGTATTTT	CASSVGGGIGTDTQYF
TRBV9	NA	TRBD1	TRBJ1-2	TGTGCCAGCAGCGGTCAGGGGACAGGGATTGAAGGCTACACCTTC	CASSGQGTGIEGYTF
TRBV4-2	few	TRBD1	TRBJ1-2	TGTGCCAGCGGCCAAGGATCAGGGGGGGACTATGGCTACACCTTC	CASGQGSGGDYGYTF
TRBV6-2/TRBV6-3	NA	NA	TRBJ2-7	TGTGCCAGCAGTTACGCGGCGGGGTTAGCCTACGAGCAGTACTTC	CASSYAAGLAYEQYF
TRBV27	NA	NA	TRBJ1-5	TGTGCCAGCAGTCCCCCGGGGGGGCTCAATCAGCCCCAGCATTTT	CASSPPGGLNQPQHF
TRBV3-1	NA	NA	TRBJ2-1	TGTGCCAGCAGCCAAGTAACAGGGTGGGGTGAGCAGTTCTTC	CASSQVTGWGEQFF
TRBV29-1	NA	TRBD1	TRBJ2-2	TGCAGCGCCACCGGGCTCGGGACAGGGTCCGGGGAGCTGTTTTTT	CSATGLGTGSGELFF
TRBV12-5	NA	TRBD2	TRBJ2-7	TGTGCTAGTGGTTTGCCCTCTTCGGGAGGACACTCCTACGAGCAGTACTTC	CASGLPSSGGHSYEQYF
TRBV20-1	NA	TRBD2	TRBJ2-1	TGCAGTGCTAGGTCACAAGCGGGAGGCCCTTACAATGAGCAGTTCTTC	CSARSQAGGPYNEQFF
TRBV20-1	NA	NA	TRBJ2-1	TGCAGTGCTAGATTGGCGGGACGGCACTACAATGAGCAGTTCTTC	CSARLAGRHYNEQFF
TRBV7-2	many	NA	TRBJ2-3	TGTGCCAGCAGCCGCGAGTGGGGGCCCCTTAGCACAGATACGCAGTATTTT	CASSREWGPLSTDTQYF
TRBV29-1	few	NA	TRBJ2-5	TGCAGCGTTGAAGGTCTTTACAGCCAAGAGACCCAGTACTTC	CSVEGLYSQETQYF